This T cell receptor beta chain was recovered during a study of cytomegalovirus exposure and HLA in healthy donors. Findings and caveats of the study: According to a later analysis, donors in an Asian-associated ancestry cluster reportedly had fewer N-insertions than the roughly 670-donor mean.

On this clone: Its specificity is unknown.

Germline CDR1 is MDHEN and CDR2 is SYDVKM. V shed 2 bases and J shed 0 bases, with 10 bases lying between them. The CDR3 runs to 15 residues. Those who donated were healthy bone marrow donors. Primers: 60 Vbeta forward and 13 Jbeta reverse. Here immunoSEQ multiplex PCR was the method, and the copy in TCRdb shows in-frame clones only, minus some. This sample has 140,000 or so clones, with under 70% found just once. This TCR derives from a woman in her sixties in good health and CMV-seronegative. J is TRBJ1-1 and V is TRBV28; no definite D call. Specimen: PBMCs. The DNA of the CDR3 is TGTGCCAGCAGTTTACCTGGACTAGTGAACACTGAAGCTTTCTTT. This translates into CASSLPGLVNTEAFF.